Given below is one T cell receptor (beta chain) in context. Assay: immunoSEQ multiplex PCR; the TCRdb copy retains only in-frame clones and omits some. This repertoire shows 200,000 to 250,000 clones, roughly four fifths found once; its top ten account for 12%. The data originate from a study of blood T cell repertoires in COVID-19. Study at large: PBMCs, B-cell-depleted T cells, or T cells were the source of the cDNA or gDNA that made up the material.

V gave up 3 bases and J gave up 5 bases, with 5 bases separating them. Germline lookup yields CDR1 ENHRY and CDR2 SYGVKD. The CDR3 contains 11 residues. The TCR was taken from a woman in her thirties or forties with acute or convalescent COVID-19. V usage is TRBV10-3 and J usage is TRBJ2-7; D gene uncertain. Material: peripheral blood. This CDR3 is CAISDQNEQYF. The CDR3 DNA reads as TGTGCCATCAGTGATCAAAACGAGCAGTACTTC.